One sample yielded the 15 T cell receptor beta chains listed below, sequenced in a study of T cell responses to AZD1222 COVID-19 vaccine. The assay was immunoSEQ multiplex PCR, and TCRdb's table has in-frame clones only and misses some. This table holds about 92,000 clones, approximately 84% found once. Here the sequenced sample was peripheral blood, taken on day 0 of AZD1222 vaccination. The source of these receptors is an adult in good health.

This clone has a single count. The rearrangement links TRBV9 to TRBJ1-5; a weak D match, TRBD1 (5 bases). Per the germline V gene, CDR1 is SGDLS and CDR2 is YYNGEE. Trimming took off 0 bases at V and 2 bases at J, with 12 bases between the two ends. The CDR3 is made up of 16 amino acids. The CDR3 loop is CASSVGLGGGNQPQHF. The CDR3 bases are TGTGCCAGCAGCGTAGGGCTGGGGGGTGGCAATCAGCCCCAGCATTTT.

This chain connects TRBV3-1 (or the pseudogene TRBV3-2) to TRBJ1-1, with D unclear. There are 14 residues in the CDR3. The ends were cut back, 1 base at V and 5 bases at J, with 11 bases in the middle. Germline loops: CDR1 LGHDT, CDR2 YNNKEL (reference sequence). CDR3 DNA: TGTGCCAGCAGCCAAGGCGGGAGATGGACTGAAGCTTTCTTT. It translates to CASSQGGRWTEAFF.

The CDR3: CASSLKQGSPQETQYF. The CDR3 DNA reads TGTGCCAGCAGTTTAAAACAGGGAAGTCCCCAAGAGACCCAGTACTTC. This chain uses TRBV28 with TRBJ2-5; tentative D call: TRBD1 (6 bases). Trimming took off 2 bases at V and 1 base at J, with 14 bases between the two ends. This CDR3 comprises 16 residues. CDR1 MDHEN and CDR2 SYDVKM come from the germline V gene.

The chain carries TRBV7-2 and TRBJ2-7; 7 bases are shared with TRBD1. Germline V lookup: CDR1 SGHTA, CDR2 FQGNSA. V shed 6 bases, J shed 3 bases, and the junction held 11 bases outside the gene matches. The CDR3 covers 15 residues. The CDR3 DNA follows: TGTGCCAGCAGTTATGGGACAGACTTAGGCTACGAGCAGTACTTC. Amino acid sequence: CASSYGTDLGYEQYF.

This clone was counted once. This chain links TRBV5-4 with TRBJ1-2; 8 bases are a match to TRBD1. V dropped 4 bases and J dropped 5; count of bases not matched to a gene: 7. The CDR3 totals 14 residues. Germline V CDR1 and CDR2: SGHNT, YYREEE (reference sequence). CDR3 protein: CASSPDRAGYGYTF. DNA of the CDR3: TGTGCCAGCAGCCCGGACAGGGCGGGGTATGGCTACACCTTC.

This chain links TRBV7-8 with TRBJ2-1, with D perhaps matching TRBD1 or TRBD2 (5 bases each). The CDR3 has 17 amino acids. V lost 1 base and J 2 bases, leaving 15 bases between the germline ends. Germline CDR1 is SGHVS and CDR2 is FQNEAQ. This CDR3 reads CASSLGLGDPTYNEQFF. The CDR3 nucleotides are TGTGCCAGCAGCTTAGGGTTGGGGGACCCAACCTACAATGAGCAGTTCTTC.

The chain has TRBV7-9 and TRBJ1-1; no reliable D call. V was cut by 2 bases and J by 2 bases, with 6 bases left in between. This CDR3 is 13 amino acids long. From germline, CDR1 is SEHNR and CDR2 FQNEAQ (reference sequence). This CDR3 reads CASSLNTNTEAFF. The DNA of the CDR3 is TGTGCCAGCAGCTTAAATACCAACACTGAAGCTTTCTTT.

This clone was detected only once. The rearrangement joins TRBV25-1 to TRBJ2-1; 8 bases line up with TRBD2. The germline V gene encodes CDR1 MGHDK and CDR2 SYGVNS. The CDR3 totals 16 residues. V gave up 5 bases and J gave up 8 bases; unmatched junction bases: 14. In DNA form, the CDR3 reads TGTGCCAGCAGTCCCACCGGGGGGGAGGGCTTGGATGAGCAGTTCTTC. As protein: CASSPTGGEGLDEQFF. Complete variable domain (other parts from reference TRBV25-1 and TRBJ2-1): EADIYQTPRYLVIGTGKKITLECSQTMGHDKMYWYQQDPGMELHLIHYSYGVNSTEKGDLSSESTVSRIRTEHFPLTLESARPSHTSQYLCASSPTGGEGLDEQFFGPGTRLTVL.

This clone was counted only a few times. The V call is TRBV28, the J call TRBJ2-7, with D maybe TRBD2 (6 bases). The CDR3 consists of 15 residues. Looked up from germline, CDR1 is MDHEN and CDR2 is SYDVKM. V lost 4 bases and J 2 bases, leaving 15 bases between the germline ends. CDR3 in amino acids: CASSWYRPGAYEQYF. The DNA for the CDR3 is TGTGCCAGCAGTTGGTATCGTCCGGGGGCCTACGAGCAGTACTTC.

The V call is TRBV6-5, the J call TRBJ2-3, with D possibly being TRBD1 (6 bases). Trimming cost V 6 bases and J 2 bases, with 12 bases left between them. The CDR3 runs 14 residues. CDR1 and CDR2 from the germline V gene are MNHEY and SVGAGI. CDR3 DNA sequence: TGTGCCAGCAGCTTCGACAGGAACACAGATACGCAGTATTTT. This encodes CASSFDRNTDTQYF.

The CDR3 spells CASSVEVAGPNTGELFF. The CDR3, as DNA: TGTGCCAGCAGCGTAGAAGTAGCGGGACCGAACACCGGGGAGCTGTTTTTT. The chain links TRBV9 to TRBJ2-2; 8 nucleotides match TRBD2. The CDR3 length is 17 residues. Germline CDR1 and CDR2: SGDLS and YYNGEE. The J segment lost 0 bases and the V segment lost 0 bases, leaving 4 bases of the junction unmatched.

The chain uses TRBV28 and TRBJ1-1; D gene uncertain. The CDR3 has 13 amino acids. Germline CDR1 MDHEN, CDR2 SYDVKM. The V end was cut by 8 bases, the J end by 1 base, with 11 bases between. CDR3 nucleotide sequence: TGTGCCAGCCTCCCCACCCCGAACACTGAAGCTTTCTTT. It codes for CASLPTPNTEAFF.

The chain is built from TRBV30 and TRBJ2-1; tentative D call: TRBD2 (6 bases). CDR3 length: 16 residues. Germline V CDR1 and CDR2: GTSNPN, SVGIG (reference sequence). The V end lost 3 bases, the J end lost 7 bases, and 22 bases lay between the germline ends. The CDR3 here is CAWRTQTSWGENEQFF. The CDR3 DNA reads TGTGCCTGGAGAACCCAGACTAGTTGGGGAGAGAATGAGCAGTTCTTC.

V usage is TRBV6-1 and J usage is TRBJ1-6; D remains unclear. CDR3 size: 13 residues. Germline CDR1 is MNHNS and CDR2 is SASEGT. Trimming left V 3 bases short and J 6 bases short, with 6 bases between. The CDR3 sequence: CASSEYSNSPLHF. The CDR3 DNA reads TGTGCCAGCAGTGAGTACAGTAATTCACCCCTCCACTTT.

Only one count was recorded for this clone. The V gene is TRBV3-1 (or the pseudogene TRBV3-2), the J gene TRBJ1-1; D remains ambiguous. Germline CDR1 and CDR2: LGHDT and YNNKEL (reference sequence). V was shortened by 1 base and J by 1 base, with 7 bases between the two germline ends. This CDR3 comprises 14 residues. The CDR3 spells CASSQVAANTEAFF. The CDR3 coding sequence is TGTGCCAGCAGCCAAGTGGCGGCGAACACTGAAGCTTTCTTT.